The present T cell receptor beta chain was sequenced within a study of blood T cell repertoires in COVID-19. About this clone: Other nucleotide sequences from this sample produce the same CDR3.

The assay was immunoSEQ multiplex PCR, and TCRdb's table has in-frame clones only and misses some. The table includes 97,000 or so clones, 84% detected once. Input material: peripheral blood. This receptor was identified in a man aged 40-49 years with active or convalescent COVID-19.

Here the CDR3 DNA reads TGTGCCAGCAGCCTGGGACTAGCCTACACAGATACGCAGTATTTT. Translating it yields CASSLGLAYTDTQYF. The V call is TRBV7-2, the J call TRBJ2-3; 9 nucleotides agree with TRBD2. The CDR3 has 15 residues. The germline gives CDR1 SGHTA, CDR2 FQGNSA. J gave up 2 bases and V 5 bases, and 5 bases lay outside the gene matches.